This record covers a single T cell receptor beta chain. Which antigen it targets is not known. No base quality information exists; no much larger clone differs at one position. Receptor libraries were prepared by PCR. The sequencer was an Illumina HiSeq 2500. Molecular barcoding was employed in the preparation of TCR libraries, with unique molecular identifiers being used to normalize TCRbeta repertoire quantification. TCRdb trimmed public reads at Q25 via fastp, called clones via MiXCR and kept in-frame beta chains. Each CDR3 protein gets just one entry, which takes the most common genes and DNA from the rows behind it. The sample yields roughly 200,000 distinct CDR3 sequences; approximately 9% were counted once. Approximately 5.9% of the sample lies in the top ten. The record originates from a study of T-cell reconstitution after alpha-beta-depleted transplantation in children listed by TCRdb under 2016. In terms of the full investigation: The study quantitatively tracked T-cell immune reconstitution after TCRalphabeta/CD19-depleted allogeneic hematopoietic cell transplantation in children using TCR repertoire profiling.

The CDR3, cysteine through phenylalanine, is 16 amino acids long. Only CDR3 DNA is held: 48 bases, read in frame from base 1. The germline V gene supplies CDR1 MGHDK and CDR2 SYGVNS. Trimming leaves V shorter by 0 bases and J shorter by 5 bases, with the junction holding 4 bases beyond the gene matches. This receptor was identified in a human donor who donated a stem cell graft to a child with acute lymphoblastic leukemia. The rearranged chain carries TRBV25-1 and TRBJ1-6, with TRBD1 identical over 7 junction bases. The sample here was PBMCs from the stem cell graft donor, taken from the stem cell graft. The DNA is TGTGCCAGCAGTGAATATTTAGGGACAGATAATTCACCCCTCCACTTT. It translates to CASSEYLGTDNSPLHF.